These 7 T cell receptor beta chains were all obtained from the same sample, sequenced in a study of shared clonotypes between healthy human individuals (TCRdb year 2020). Library preparation employed the immunoSEQ multiplex PCR assay. TCRdb took over this immuneACCESS table, retaining in-frame rearrangements with V and J assigned. Such tables are incomplete; in checked studies, under half of the missing clones stem from an unresolved V gene, and the remainder is unexplained. This sample lists approximately 940,000 clones; roughly 72% were detected once. About 1.5% of the sample goes to the ten largest clones. Sequencing used memory CD4+ T cells sorted from blood. Taken with the paper, the label for cell subset or site translates to: CD45RA-negative fraction. Every receptor here comes from a man aged 18 to 30 in good health.

The genes are TRBV5-4 and TRBJ2-7; 12 bases agree with TRBD2. CDR3 size: 17 residues. After removal of 3 bases from V and 0 bases from J, the junction contained 7 bases not matched to a gene. Germline CDR1 and CDR2: SGHNT and YYREEE (reference sequence). DNA of the CDR3: TGTGCCAGCAGCTCGGGCCTACTAGCGGGGGGCTCCTACGAGCAGTACTTC. Its translation: CASSSGLLAGGSYEQYF.

The rearrangement links TRBV6-1 to TRBJ2-7; no reliable D call. The CDR3 length is 9 residues. V shed 8 bases and J shed 2 bases, with 1 base lying between them. CDR1 and CDR2 (germline): MNHNS, SASEGT. CDR3 amino acids: CASAYEQYF. The CDR3 DNA follows: TGTGCCAGCGCCTACGAGCAGTACTTC.

The rearrangement joins TRBV27 to TRBJ1-6; D is uncertain. V was trimmed by 5 bases and J by 2 bases, leaving 10 bases between them. Germline-derived CDR1 and CDR2 are MNHEY and SMNVEV (reference sequence). The CDR3 extends over 15 amino acids. The CDR3 reads CASSIGQTYNSPLHF. The CDR3 coding sequence is TGTGCCAGCAGTATAGGCCAGACCTATAATTCACCCCTCCACTTT.

This clone was counted a single time. V usage is TRBV6-1 and J usage is TRBJ1-4, with 7 nucleotides matching TRBD1. The CDR3 has 17 amino acids. Germline-derived CDR1 and CDR2 are MNHNS and SASEGT. The J segment lost 4 bases and the V segment lost 3 bases, leaving 11 bases of the junction unmatched. CDR3 nucleotides: TGTGCCAGCAGTGAGGGATCCCTGGACAGGCTTAATGAAAAACTGTTTTTT. The encoded protein is CASSEGSLDRLNEKLFF.

This clone was detected only once. The chain links TRBV6-5 to TRBJ2-4; no definite D call. The germline CDR1 and CDR2 sequences are MNHEY and SVGAGI. V was cut by 2 bases and J by 6 bases, with 14 bases left in between. The length of the CDR3 is 15 residues. The CDR3, as DNA: TGTGCCAGCAGTTACAAGGGTCCCCACGTAAACATTCAGTACTTC. Translation gives CASSYKGPHVNIQYF.

As DNA, the CDR3 is TGTGCCAGCAGCCCTACAGGGTCCGGCTTCGCCGGGGAGCTGTTTTTT. Its translation: CASSPTGSGFAGELFF. The chain has TRBV7-2 and TRBJ2-2, with D tentatively TRBD1 (6 bases). The germline V and J ends were trimmed by 5 bases and 6 bases, with 19 bases remaining between them. From germline, CDR1 is SGHTA and CDR2 FQGNSA. This CDR3 is 16 amino acids long.

The chain is built from TRBV30 and TRBJ1-2; TRBD1 agrees at 7 bases. Germline-derived CDR1 and CDR2 are GTSNPN and SVGIG (reference sequence). V lost 3 bases, J lost 7 bases, and 11 bases stayed unmatched. This CDR3 contains 14 residues. The CDR3 bases are TGTGCCTGGAGCCCCCGACAGGGCGAGTCTGGCTACACCTTC. Amino acid sequence: CAWSPRQGESGYTF.